This T cell receptor beta chain was documented in a study of neurological immune-mediated disorders. TCRdb used MiXCR to reprocess the 5' RACE reads, holding one entry per CDR3 protein. The top ten hold 6.5% to 7.5% of the sample, which has about 66,000 distinct CDR3 sequences, 4.5% seen once. Unsorted libraries were prepared from 2 million PBMCs held at -80 C. The CDR3 is 13 amino acids. Germline V CDR1 and CDR2: SGHVS, FQNEAQ. The V end was cut by 5 bases, the J end by 6 bases, with 10 bases between. This clonotype showed up many times. What it binds is not known. Study-level findings and limits: Repertoires from 18 of 34 multiple sclerosis patients grouped phylogenetically into a related-CDR3 cluster, suggesting a possible signature.

Sequencing was done on a sample of PBMCs. V usage is TRBV7-8 and J usage is TRBJ2-2; D perhaps matches TRBD1 (6 bases). The sequence was collected from a young man with multiple sclerosis. In DNA, the CDR3 is TGTGCCAGCAGCCGCGACAGGTCCGGGGAGCTGTTTTTT. Translating gives CASSRDRSGELFF.